The next 7 T cell receptor beta chains were all read from a single sample in a study of T cell responses to AZD1222 COVID-19 vaccine. Produced via immunoSEQ multiplex PCR; TCRdb's table is partial and in-frame only. The repertoire holds about 150,000 clones, with roughly 92% as singletons. Source: peripheral blood, taken on day 0 of AZD1222 vaccination. The receptors here all came from an adult in good health.

The J gene is TRBJ1-2, the V gene TRBV4-2; TRBD1 is a possible D gene (5 bases). V shed 0 bases and J shed 4 bases, with 27 bases lying between them. The germline CDR1 and CDR2 sequences are LGHNA and YNFKEQ. The CDR3 has 20 residues. The CDR3 nucleotides are TGTGCCAGCAGCCAAGATCCAAGACCCCCCGGCAGGGTTCCCCTCTATGGCTACACCTTC. Translating gives CASSQDPRPPGRVPLYGYTF.

The gene calls are TRBV7-2 and TRBJ1-2; D remains unclear. V lost 3 bases and J lost 2, with 13 bases in between. The germline V gene encodes CDR1 SGHTA and CDR2 FQGNSA. The CDR3 is 15 amino acids. The CDR3 nucleotides are TGTGCCAGCAGCTTCGCCTCCACCCAAAACTATGGCTACACCTTC. Encoded protein: CASSFASTQNYGYTF.

The chain employs TRBV5-1 and TRBJ2-7, with 11 nucleotides matching TRBD2. V dropped 4 bases and J dropped 1; count of bases not matched to a gene: 13. The V gene's germline CDR1 is SGHRS and CDR2 YFSETQ. This CDR3 is 18 amino acids long. CDR3 bases: TGCGCCAGCAGCACCGCTAGCGGGGGGAACTTTGGGTCCTACGAGCAGTACTTC. This sequence encodes CASSTASGGNFGSYEQYF.

The rearrangement joins TRBV4-1 to TRBJ1-1; D gene ambiguous. CDR1 and CDR2 (germline): MGHRA, YSYEKL. The length of the CDR3 is 12 residues. The V and J ends lost 0 bases and 9 bases respectively, with 8 bases between them. The CDR3 protein is CASSQDRHQAFF. The DNA of the CDR3 is TGCGCCAGCAGCCAAGATCGGCACCAAGCTTTCTTT.

The chain carries TRBV7-8 and TRBJ1-2, with 8 bases lining up with TRBD1. Germline values: CDR1 SGHVS, CDR2 FQNEAQ. Unmatched junction bases numbered 12, after V lost 5 bases and J lost 4 bases. This CDR3 region has 16 residues. CDR3 DNA sequence: TGTGCCAGCAGCCCCGCCCAGGGGGCAGAAACCTATGGCTACACCTTC. Amino acids: CASSPAQGAETYGYTF.

The rearrangement links TRBV6-2 or TRBV6-3 to TRBJ1-3; possibly TRBD1 for D (5 bases). Trimming removed 8 bases from V and 0 bases from J, with 26 bases in between. CDR1 and CDR2 (germline): MNHEY, SVGEGT. The CDR3 is 19 amino acids. The CDR3 DNA reads TGTGCCAGCGGCCCCCTCATCCAACGACAGACTCACTCTGGAAACACCATATATTTT. Amino acid sequence: CASGPLIQRQTHSGNTIYF.

The V and J genes are TRBV20-1 and TRBJ2-3; D not resolved. This CDR3 has 11 amino acids. The V gene lost 6 bases and the J gene lost 5 bases, with 9 bases spanning the gap. Germline CDR1 is DFQATT and CDR2 is SNEGSKA (reference sequence). CDR3 nucleotides: TGCAGTGCCAAAAAAAAAGATACGCAGTATTTT. It codes for CSAKKKDTQYF.